This T cell receptor (beta chain) was recorded in a study of T-cell reconstitution after alpha-beta-depleted transplantation in children. Regarding the study as a whole: As was reported, about two months after transplant, alpha-beta T cells came from several hundred expanded graft clones.

The CDR3 contains 15 residues. Germline V gene sequence: CDR1 SQVTM, CDR2 ANQGSEA. The J segment lost 6 bases and the V segment lost 7 bases, leaving 10 bases of the junction unmatched. During its preparation, the TCRbeta library received unique molecular identifiers. TCRdb redid the calling of the PCR reads with MiXCR, one entry per CDR3 protein. The profile shows some 840,000 distinct CDR3 sequences, about 15% of them singletons. To note about this clonotype: Its antigen is unidentified.

The sequencing here drew on PBMCs, mostly from graft donor cells, taken 360 days after TCRalphabeta/CD19-depleted stem cell transplant. The receptor was isolated from a male patient younger than 18 who had a stem cell transplant for acute lymphoblastic leukemia, so the T cells may come from the graft donor. This chain uses TRBV29-1 with TRBJ2-2, with 11 bases fitting TRBD2. In DNA form, the CDR3 reads TGCAGCGCCGAAACTAGCGGGAGACTCTCCGGGGAGCTGTTTTTT. It specifies CSAETSGRLSGELFF.